This T cell receptor (beta chain) comes out of a study of shared clonotypes between healthy human individuals. Across the study: The composition of the donors was two women and a few men aged 18 to 49. Three plates were used per donor for CD4 naive, three for CD4 memory, two for CD8 naive and one for CD8 memory.

TCRdb's table, derived via immunoSEQ multiplex PCR, lists solely in-frame clones and lacks some. The profile covers about 710,000 clones, with roughly 72% appearing a single time and under 2% taken by the ten largest. Donors, without exception, were Caucasian adults residing in Nashville, Tennessee. Researchers partitioned CD4+ cells into CD45RA+ naive and CD45RA-negative memory subsets. In this sample, this clone turned up a few times. The CDR3 is 14 amino acids. Germline V gene sequence: CDR1 LNHDA, CDR2 SQIVND (reference sequence). V was trimmed by 7 bases and J by 0 bases, leaving 10 bases between them.

What was sequenced was memory CD4+ T cells sorted from blood. As for subset: CD45RA-negative fraction. This TCR was sampled from a woman aged 30 to 39 in good health. V usage is TRBV19 and J usage is TRBJ2-1; D is tentatively TRBD1 or TRBD2 (6 bases each). The CDR3 nucleotides are TGTGCCAGTAAGGGGGGAAGCTCCTACAATGAGCAGTTCTTC. It encodes CASKGGSSYNEQFF.